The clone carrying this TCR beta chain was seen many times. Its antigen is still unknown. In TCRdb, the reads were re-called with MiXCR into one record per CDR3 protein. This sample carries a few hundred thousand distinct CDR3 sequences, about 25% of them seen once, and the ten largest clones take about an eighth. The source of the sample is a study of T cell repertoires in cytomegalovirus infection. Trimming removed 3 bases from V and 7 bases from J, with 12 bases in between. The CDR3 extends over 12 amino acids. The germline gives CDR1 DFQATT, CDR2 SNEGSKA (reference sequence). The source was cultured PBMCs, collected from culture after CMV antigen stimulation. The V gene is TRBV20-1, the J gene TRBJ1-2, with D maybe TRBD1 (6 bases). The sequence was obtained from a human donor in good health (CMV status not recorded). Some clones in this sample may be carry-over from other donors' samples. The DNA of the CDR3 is TGCAGTGCTAGTCAGGGGTCTGGTGGCTACACCTTC. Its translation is CSASQGSGGYTF.